This TCR beta chain was sequenced for a study of cytomegalovirus exposure and HLA in healthy donors. The wider study: 81% of several hundred genotyped donors fell in the Caucasian-associated ancestry cluster.

Study-wide results and limits: There were some V segments, including TRBV6-2 and TRBV6-3, excluded as indistinguishable. Sequencing depth across donors, presence/absence analyses assumed, was roughly uniform.

In its sample, this clone was seen many times. The target antigen is unknown. This CDR3 is 16 amino acids long. The trim removed 5 bases at V and 7 bases at J, leaving 10 bases unmatched. Germline CDR1 reads SGHVS; CDR2 reads FQNEAQ. Researchers ran the PCR with 60 Vbeta and 13 Jbeta primers. Produced via immunoSEQ multiplex PCR; TCRdb's table is partial and in-frame only. Of 150,000 to 200,000 clones in the sample, 70% to 90% were seen once. Sampled while nominally healthy, donors likely had unrecorded immune exposures. V and J are TRBV7-8 and TRBJ2-2, with 10 nucleotides matching TRBD1. The clonotype was recovered from a woman under 30 in good health and CMV-seronegative. The sample consisted of PBMCs. CDR3 sequence reads: CASSTETTGGGGELFF. Here the CDR3 DNA reads TGTGCCAGCAGCACCGAAACGACAGGGGGCGGCGGGGAGCTGTTTTTT.